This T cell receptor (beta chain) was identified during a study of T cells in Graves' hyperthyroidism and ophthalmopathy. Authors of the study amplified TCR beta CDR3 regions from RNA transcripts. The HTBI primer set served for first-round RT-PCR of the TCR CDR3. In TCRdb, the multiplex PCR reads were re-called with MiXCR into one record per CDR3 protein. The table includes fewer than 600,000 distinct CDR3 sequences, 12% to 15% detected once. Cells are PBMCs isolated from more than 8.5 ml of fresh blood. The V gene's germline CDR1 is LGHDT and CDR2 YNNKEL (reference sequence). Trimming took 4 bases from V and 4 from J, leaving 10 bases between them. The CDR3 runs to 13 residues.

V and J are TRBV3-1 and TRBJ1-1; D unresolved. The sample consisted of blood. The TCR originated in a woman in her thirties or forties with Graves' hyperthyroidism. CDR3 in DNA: TGTGCCAGCAGCCGAGGTGACCTCACTGAAGCTTTCTTT. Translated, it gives CASSRGDLTEAFF. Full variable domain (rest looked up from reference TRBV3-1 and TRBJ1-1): DTAVSQTPKYLVTQMGNDKSIKCEQNLGHDTMYWYKQDSKKFLKIMFSYNNKELIINETVPNRFSPKSPDKAHLNLHINSLELGDSAVYFCASSRGDLTEAFFGQGTRLTVV.